These T cell receptor beta chains were read from a single sample in a study of cytomegalovirus exposure and HLA in healthy donors. Here immunoSEQ multiplex PCR was the method, and the copy in TCRdb shows in-frame clones only, minus some. Of 130,000 or so clones listed, around 10% were seen once; the top ten hold roughly 7%. The sequencing input was PBMCs. Receptor source: a woman in her thirties or forties in good health and CMV-seropositive. CDR3s include the opening cysteine and the closing phenylalanine or tryptophan. Each record gives: V gene, J gene, clone size, CDR3 protein. The size of a clone is reported for some rows only, either as once, few or many, or as a class for expanded clones.

V gene: TRBV9
J gene: TRBJ2-3
clone size: few
CDR3 protein: CASSVERGGPPDTQYF

V gene: TRBV18
J gene: TRBJ1-2
clone size: .
CDR3 protein: CASSPPGRDYGYTF

V gene: TRBV7-2
J gene: TRBJ1-2
clone size: once
CDR3 protein: CASSSPGQGYGYTF

V gene: TRBV29-1
J gene: TRBJ2-7
clone size: .
CDR3 protein: CSVAVLASEQYF

V gene: TRBV7-2
J gene: TRBJ1-6
clone size: .
CDR3 protein: CASSSTGQGANSPLHF

V gene: TRBV7-3
J gene: TRBJ2-2
clone size: .
CDR3 protein: CASSPYTSGGTGELFF

V gene: TRBV12-5
J gene: TRBJ2-1
clone size: few
CDR3 protein: CASGGLPGQGNNEQFF

V gene: TRBV28
J gene: TRBJ1-2
clone size: few
CDR3 protein: CASSGVRLGYTF

V gene: TRBV4-3
J gene: TRBJ1-1
clone size: few
CDR3 protein: CASSLQRNTEAFF

V gene: TRBV15
J gene: TRBJ2-3
clone size: few
CDR3 protein: CATSRGAGQGTLTSTDTQYF

V gene: TRBV4-3
J gene: TRBJ1-2
clone size: .
CDR3 protein: CASSQGRDTTRYTF

V gene: TRBV5-1
J gene: TRBJ1-1
clone size: few
CDR3 protein: CASSLYRTKPGQMNTEAFF

V gene: TRBV2
J gene: TRBJ2-7
clone size: few
CDR3 protein: CASSALTGDGEQYF